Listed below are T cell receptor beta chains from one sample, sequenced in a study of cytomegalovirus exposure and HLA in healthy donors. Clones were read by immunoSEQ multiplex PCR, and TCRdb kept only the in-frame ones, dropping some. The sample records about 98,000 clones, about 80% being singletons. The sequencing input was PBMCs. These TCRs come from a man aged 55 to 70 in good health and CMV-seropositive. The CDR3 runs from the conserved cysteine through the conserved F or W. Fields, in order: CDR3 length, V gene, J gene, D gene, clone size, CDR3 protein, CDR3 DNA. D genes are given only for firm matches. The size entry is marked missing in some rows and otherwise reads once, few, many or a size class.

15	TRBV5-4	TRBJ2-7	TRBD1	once	CASSPRTGHSYEQYF	TGTGCCAGCAGCCCCAGGACAGGTCACTCCTACGAGCAGTACTTC
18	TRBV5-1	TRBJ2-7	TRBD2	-	CASSLFPSGVGPQYEQYF	TGCGCCAGCAGCTTGTTTCCTAGCGGGGTGGGGCCCCAATACGAGCAGTACTTC
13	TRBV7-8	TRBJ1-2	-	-	CASSPTRGYGYTF	TGTGCCAGCAGCCCGACAAGGGGCTATGGCTACACCTTC
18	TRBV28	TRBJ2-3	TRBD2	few	CASSPSKRGGFGTDTQYF	TGTGCCAGCAGTCCCTCAAAGCGGGGGGGCTTCGGTACAGATACGCAGTATTTT
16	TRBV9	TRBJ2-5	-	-	CASSVVPGGIGETQYF	TGTGCCAGCAGCGTAGTCCCGGGGGGCATCGGGGAGACCCAGTACTTC
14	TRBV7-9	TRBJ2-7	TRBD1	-	CASSLGQGVYEQYF	TGTGCCAGCAGCTTAGGACAGGGAGTCTACGAGCAGTACTTC
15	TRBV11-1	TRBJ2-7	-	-	CASSPNTSSSYEQYF	TGTGCCAGCAGCCCAAATACATCCAGCTCCTACGAGCAGTACTTC
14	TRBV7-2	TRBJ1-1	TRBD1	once	CASSSGTENTEAFF	TGTGCCAGCAGCTCCGGGACAGAGAACACTGAAGCTTTCTTT
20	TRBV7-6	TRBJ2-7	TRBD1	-	CASSLGVRDRTQWESYEQYF	TGTGCCAGCAGCTTAGGAGTCCGGGACAGGACCCAGTGGGAGTCCTACGAGCAGTACTTC
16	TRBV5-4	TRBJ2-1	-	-	CASSFSPGPGSGRQFF	TGTGCCAGCAGCTTTTCCCCGGGCCCGGGGTCAGGCCGGCAGTTCTTC
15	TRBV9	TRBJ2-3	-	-	CASSGRGAGTDTQYF	TGTGCCAGCAGCGGACGGGGGGCCGGCACAGATACGCAGTATTTT
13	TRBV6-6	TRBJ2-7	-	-	CASSGTFGYEQYF	TGTGCCAGCAGCGGGACATTCGGGTACGAGCAGTACTTC
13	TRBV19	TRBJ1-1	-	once	CASTRTVNTEAFF	TGTGCCAGTACTAGGACAGTGAACACTGAAGCTTTCTTT
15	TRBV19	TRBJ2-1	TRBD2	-	CASSLSGGSYNEQFF	TGTGCCAGTAGCCTTAGCGGGGGATCCTACAATGAGCAGTTCTTC
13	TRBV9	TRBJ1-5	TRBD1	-	CASSQTGFQPQHF	TGTGCCAGCAGTCAGACAGGGTTTCAGCCCCAGCATTTT
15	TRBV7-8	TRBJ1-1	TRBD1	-	CASSLRTGVYTEAFF	TGTGCCAGCAGCCTCAGGACAGGGGTATATACTGAAGCTTTCTTT
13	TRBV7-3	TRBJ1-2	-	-	CASSLAREHGYTF	TGTGCCAGCAGCTTAGCCAGGGAACATGGCTACACCTTC
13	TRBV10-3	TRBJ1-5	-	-	CATKYNRDQPQHF	TGTGCCACCAAGTATAACAGGGATCAGCCCCAGCATTTT